These 2 T cell receptor beta chains were all obtained from the same sample, sequenced in a study of CD8 T cells in ankylosing spondylitis. Overall study findings and caveats: Among TCR beta sequences, a motif of eight highly homologous variants appeared characteristic of ankylosing spondylitis blood.

These TCRs' antigens remain unknown. MiXCR, applied by TCRdb to the 5' RACE reads, yields one record per CDR3 protein. Of under 850,000 distinct CDR3 sequences listed, 19% were seen once; the top ten hold about 20%. The material sequenced was blood, either unsorted or a sorted T cell fraction (not recorded which). Every receptor here comes from a male donor with ankylosing spondylitis.

In this sample, this clonotype turned up many times. The chain employs TRBV28 and TRBJ2-7; TRBD1 might be the D (5 bases). CDR1 MDHEN and CDR2 SYDVKM come from the germline V gene. V was clipped by 6 bases and J by 1 base, with 7 bases between them. CDR3 length equals 12 residues. The CDR3 loop is CASSAGSYEQYF. The DNA for the CDR3 is TGTGCCAGCAGCGCAGGGTCCTACGAGCAGTACTTC.

This clonotype was seen more than once but under ten times. The V gene is TRBV29-1, the J gene TRBJ1-2; 7 bases are shared with TRBD1. Germline V gene lookup returns CDR1 SQVTM and CDR2 ANQGSEA. This CDR3 contains 13 residues. V trimming: 3 bases; J trimming: 6 bases; junction bases outside the gene matches: 7. CDR3 sequence (DNA): TGCAGCGTTGAGTGGGACAGACCCCATGGCTACACCTTC. It codes for CSVEWDRPHGYTF.